This TCR beta chain was sequenced during a study of regulatory T cells in long-lasting Graves disease. Study-wide results and limits: Among persistent patients, a larger number of public clonotypes were shared (over 2,500) than among newly diagnosed patients (about 970).

Documented time point: persistent/refractory GD, antithyroid drugs over 5 years with positive TRAb. The TCR library was made from RNA that had been extracted from PBMCs in TRIzol. This clonotype was found many times. Its specificity is not known. The CDR3 loop spans 16 amino acids. CDR1 is SGHRS and CDR2 is YFSETQ in the germline V gene. Trimming cost V 0 bases and J 0 bases, with 9 bases left between them. According to the study, TCR beta libraries were built with iRepertoire HTBI primers and CDR3-region Arm-PCR. TCRdb recomputed calls from the multiplex PCR reads with MiXCR, one row per CDR3 protein. The table shows around 400,000 distinct CDR3 sequences, with roughly a fifth occurring only once.

The chain links TRBV5-1 to TRBJ2-2, with a weak D call TRBD1 (5 bases). The sequenced sample was peripheral blood mononuclear cells (PBMCs), obtained when the disease was refractory, from a patient treated with antithyroid drugs. The source of this sequence is a female donor with Graves disease. CDR3 in amino acids: CASSLGQSSNTGELFF. CDR3 coding DNA: TGCGCCAGCAGCTTGGGACAGTCCTCGAACACCGGGGAGCTGTTTTTT.